The text below deals with one T cell receptor (beta chain). Its antigen is not known. This specimen comes from a study of T cell responses to AZD1222 COVID-19 vaccine. Notes on the study in general: Nearly half of spike-specific TCRs reportedly go after variant regions that carry no mutations. The study found Spike-specific TCR breadth and depth rose after two AZD1222 doses. The sample set comprised mostly white British donors with more females, and clonal diversity was possibly underestimated. The peak T cell response came first, and repertoires were sampled only after it.

TCRdb's table, derived via immunoSEQ multiplex PCR, lists solely in-frame clones and lacks some. The sample records some 150,000 clones, about 91% being singletons. V was shortened by 2 bases and J by 3 bases, with 18 bases between the two germline ends. Germline values: CDR1 SGHTA, CDR2 FQGTGA. This CDR3 spans 17 amino acids. The sequencing here drew on peripheral blood, taken on day 0 of MenACWY control vaccination. The J gene is TRBJ2-3, the V gene TRBV7-3, with D maybe TRBD2 (6 bases). This receptor was taken from an adult in good health. The CDR3 bases are TGTGCCAGCAGCTTAGGACCCCGGGGGACGGGGACAGATACGCAGTATTTT. Translated, it gives CASSLGPRGTGTDTQYF.